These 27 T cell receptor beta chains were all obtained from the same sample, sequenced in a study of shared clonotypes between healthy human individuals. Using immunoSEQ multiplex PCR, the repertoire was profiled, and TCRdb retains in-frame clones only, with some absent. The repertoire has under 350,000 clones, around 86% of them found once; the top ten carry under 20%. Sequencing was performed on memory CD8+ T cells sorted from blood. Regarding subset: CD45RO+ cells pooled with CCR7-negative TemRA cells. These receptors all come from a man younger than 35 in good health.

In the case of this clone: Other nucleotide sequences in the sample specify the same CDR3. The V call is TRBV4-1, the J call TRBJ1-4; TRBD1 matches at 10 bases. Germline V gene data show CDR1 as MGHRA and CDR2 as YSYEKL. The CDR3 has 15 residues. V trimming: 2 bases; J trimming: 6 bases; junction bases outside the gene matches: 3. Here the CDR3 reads CASSQPGTGDEKLFF. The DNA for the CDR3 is TGCGCCAGCAGCCAACCCGGGACAGGGGATGAAAAACTGTTTTTT.

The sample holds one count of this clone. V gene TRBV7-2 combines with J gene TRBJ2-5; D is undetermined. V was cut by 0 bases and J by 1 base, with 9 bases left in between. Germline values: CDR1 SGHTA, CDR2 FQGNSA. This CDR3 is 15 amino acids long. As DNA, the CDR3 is TGTGCCAGCAGCTTAGCGTACGGAATCCAAGAGACCCAGTACTTC. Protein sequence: CASSLAYGIQETQYF.

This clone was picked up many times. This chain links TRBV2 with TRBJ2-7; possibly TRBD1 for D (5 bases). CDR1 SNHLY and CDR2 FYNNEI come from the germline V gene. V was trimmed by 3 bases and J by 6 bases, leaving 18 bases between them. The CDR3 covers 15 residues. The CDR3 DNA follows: TGTGCCAGCAGTGACACGGACATCCTCCCCGCCGAGCAGTACTTC. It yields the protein CASSDTDILPAEQYF.

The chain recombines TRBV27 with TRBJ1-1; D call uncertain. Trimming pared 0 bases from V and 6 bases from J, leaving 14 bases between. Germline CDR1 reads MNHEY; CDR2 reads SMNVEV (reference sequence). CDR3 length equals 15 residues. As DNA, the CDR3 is TGTGCCAGCAGTTTATCATTCCGGGGAACCCCTGAAGCTTTCTTT. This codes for CASSLSFRGTPEAFF.

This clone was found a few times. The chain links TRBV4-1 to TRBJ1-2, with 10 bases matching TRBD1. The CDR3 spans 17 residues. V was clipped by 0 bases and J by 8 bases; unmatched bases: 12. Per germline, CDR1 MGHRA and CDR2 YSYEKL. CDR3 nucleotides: TGCGCCAGCAGCCAAGATAGAGGGACAGGGGTGACAGAAGGCTACACCTTC. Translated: CASSQDRGTGVTEGYTF.

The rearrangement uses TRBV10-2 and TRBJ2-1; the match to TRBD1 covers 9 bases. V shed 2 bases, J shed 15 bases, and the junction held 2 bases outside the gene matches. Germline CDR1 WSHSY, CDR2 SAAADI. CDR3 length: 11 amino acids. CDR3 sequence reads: CASSEGGQGFF. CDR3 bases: TGCGCCAGCAGTGAGGGGGGACAGGGGTTCTTC.

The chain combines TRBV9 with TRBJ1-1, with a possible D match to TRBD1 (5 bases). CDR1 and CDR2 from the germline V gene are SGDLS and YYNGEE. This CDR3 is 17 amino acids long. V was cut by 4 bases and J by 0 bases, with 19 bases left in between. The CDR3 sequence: CASSTIDSNFMNTEAFF. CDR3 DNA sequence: TGTGCCAGCAGCACCATTGACAGTAACTTCATGAACACTGAAGCTTTCTTT.

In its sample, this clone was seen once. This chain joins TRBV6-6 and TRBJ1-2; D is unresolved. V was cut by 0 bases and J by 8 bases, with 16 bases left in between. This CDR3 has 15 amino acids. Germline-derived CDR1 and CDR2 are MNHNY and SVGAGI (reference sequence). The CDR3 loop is CASSYSEGPAQGYTF. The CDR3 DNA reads TGTGCCAGCAGTTACTCGGAGGGCCCTGCGCAGGGCTACACCTTC.

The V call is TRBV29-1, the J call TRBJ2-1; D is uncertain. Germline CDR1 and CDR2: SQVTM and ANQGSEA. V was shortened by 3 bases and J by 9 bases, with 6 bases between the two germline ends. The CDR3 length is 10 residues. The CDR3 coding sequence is TGCAGCGTTGACGAAGGTGAGCAGTTCTTC. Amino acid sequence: CSVDEGEQFF.

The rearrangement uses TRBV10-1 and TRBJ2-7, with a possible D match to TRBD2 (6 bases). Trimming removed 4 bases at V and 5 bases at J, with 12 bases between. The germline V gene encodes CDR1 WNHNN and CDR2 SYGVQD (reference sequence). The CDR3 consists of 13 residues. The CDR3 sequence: CASSGSLANEQYF. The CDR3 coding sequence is TGCGCCAGCAGTGGGTCGCTAGCGAACGAGCAGTACTTC.

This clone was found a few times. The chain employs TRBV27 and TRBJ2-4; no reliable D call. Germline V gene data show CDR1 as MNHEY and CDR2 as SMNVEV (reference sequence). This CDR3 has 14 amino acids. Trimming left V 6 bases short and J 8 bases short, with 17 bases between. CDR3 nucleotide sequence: TGTGCCAGCAGCCCCCTCGGGCAGACGGACATTCAGTACTTC. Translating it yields CASSPLGQTDIQYF.

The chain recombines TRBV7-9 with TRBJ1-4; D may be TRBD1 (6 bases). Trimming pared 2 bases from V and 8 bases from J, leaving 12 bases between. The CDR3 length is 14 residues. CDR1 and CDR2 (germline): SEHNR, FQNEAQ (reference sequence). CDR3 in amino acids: CASSLPTGNEKLFF. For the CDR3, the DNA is TGTGCCAGCAGCTTACCTACAGGGAACGAAAAACTGTTTTTT.

The CDR3 protein is CASSLPGQGAAYNEQFF. The DNA for the CDR3 is TGTGCCAGCAGCTTACCAGGACAGGGGGCCGCATACAATGAGCAGTTCTTC. The J gene is TRBJ2-1, the V gene TRBV7-8, with 11 bases matching TRBD1. The CDR3 runs to 17 residues. Looked up from germline, CDR1 is SGHVS and CDR2 is FQNEAQ. V trimming: 2 bases; J trimming: 4 bases; junction bases outside the gene matches: 7.

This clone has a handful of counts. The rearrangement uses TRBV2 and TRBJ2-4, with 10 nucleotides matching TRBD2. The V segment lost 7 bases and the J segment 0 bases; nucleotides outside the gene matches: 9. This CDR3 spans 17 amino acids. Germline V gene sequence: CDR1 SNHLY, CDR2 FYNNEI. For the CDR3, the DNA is TGTGCCAGCATCGAGACTAGCGGGCCCGTAGCCAAAAACATTCAGTACTTC. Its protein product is CASIETSGPVAKNIQYF.

DNA for the CDR3: TGTGCCAGCAGCTTAAGGCGGACAGGGGGACCGCTGGACACTGAAGCTTTCTTT. Amino acids: CASSLRRTGGPLDTEAFF. The chain has TRBV7-3 and TRBJ1-1; the match to TRBD1 covers 10 bases. CDR3 length: 18 amino acids. V lost 1 base to trimming and J lost 3 bases; unmatched junction nucleotides: 11. Germline V gene data show CDR1 as SGHTA and CDR2 as FQGTGA.

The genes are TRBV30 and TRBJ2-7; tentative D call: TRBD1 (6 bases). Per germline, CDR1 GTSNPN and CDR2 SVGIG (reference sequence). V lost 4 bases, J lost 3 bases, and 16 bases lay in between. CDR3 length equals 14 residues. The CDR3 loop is CAWNHRDTDYEQYF. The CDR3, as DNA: TGTGCCTGGAATCATAGGGACACCGACTACGAGCAGTACTTC.

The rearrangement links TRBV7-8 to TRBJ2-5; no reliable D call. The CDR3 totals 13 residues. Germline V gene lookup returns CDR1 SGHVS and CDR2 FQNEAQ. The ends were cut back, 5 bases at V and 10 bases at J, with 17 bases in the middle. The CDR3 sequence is CASSRIGNKNQYF. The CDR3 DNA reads TGTGCCAGCAGCCGAATTGGCAATAAAAACCAGTACTTC.

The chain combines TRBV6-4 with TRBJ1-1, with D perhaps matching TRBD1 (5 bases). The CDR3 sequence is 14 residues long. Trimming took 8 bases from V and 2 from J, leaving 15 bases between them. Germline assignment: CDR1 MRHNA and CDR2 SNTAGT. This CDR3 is CASSPGGENTEAFF. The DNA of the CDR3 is TGTGCCAGCTCTCCAGGAGGGGAAAACACTGAAGCTTTCTTT.

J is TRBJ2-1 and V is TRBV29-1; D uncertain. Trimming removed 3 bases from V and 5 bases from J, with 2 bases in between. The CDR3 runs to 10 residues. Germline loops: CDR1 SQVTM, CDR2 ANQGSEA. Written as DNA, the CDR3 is TGCAGCGTTGACAACAATGAGCAGTTCTTC. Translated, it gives CSVDNNEQFF.

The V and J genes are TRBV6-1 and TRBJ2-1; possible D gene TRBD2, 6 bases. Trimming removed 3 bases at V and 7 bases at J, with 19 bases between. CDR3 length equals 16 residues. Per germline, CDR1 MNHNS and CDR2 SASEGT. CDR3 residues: CASSDVRGHRGNEQFF. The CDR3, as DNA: TGTGCCAGCAGTGACGTTCGGGGCCACCGGGGGAATGAGCAGTTCTTC.

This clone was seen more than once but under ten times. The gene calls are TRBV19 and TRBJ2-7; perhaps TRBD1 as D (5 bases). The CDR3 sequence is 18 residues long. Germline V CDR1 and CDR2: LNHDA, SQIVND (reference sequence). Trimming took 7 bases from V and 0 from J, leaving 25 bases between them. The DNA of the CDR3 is TGTGCCAGTATCCCAGAAAGGGGATCAGCAAAGAGCTCCTACGAGCAGTACTTC. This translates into CASIPERGSAKSSYEQYF.

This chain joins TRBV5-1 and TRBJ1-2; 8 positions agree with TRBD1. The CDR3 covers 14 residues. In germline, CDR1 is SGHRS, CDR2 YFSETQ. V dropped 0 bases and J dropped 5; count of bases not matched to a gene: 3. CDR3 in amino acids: CASSLATGEYGYTF. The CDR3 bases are TGCGCCAGCAGCTTGGCGACAGGGGAGTATGGCTACACCTTC. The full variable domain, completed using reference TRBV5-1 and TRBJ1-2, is KAGVTQTPRYLIKTRGQQVTLSCSPISGHRSVSWYQQTPGQGLQFLFEYFSETQRNKGNFPGRFSGRQFSNSRSEMNVSTLELGDSALYLCASSLATGEYGYTFGSGTRLTVV.

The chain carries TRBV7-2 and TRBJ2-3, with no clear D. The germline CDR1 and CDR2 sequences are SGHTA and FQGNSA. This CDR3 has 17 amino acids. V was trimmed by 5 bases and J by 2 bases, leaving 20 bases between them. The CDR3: CASSRDLRITVTDTQYF. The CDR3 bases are TGTGCCAGCAGCCGCGATCTGAGGATAACCGTCACAGATACGCAGTATTTT. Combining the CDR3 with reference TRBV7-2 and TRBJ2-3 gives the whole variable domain GAGVSQSPSNKVTEKGKDVELRCDPISGHTALYWYRQSLGQGLEFLIYFQGNSAPDKSGLPSDRFSAERTGGSVSTLTIQRTQQEDSAVYLCASSRDLRITVTDTQYFGPGTRLTVL.

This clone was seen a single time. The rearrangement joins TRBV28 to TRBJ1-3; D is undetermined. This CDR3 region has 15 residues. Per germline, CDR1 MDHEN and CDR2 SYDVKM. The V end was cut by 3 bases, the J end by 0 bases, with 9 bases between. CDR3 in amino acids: CASSFGHGSGNTIYF. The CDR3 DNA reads TGTGCCAGCAGTTTTGGTCACGGCTCTGGAAACACCATATATTTT.

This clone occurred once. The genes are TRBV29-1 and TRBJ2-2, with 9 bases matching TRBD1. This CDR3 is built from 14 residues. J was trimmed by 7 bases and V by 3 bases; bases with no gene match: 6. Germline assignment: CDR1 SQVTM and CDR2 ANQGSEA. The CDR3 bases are TGCAGCGTTGATTCCGGACAGGGGAACGGGGAGCTGTTTTTT. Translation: CSVDSGQGNGELFF.

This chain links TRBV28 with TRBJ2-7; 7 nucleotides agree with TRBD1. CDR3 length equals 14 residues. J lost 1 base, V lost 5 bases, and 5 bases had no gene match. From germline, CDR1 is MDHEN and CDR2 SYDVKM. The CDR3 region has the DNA TGTGCCAGCAGTATCCTGACAGGGTCCTACGAGCAGTACTTC. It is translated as CASSILTGSYEQYF.

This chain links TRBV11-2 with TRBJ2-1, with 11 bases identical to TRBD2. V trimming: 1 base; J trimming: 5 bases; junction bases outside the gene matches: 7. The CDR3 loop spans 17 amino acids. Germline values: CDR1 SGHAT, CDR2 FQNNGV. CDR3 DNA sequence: TGTGCCAGCAGCTTAGGAACTAGCGGGAGTTTCGACAATGAGCAGTTCTTC. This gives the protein CASSLGTSGSFDNEQFF.